This T cell receptor beta chain was retrieved from a study of T cells in Graves' hyperthyroidism and ophthalmopathy (dated by TCRdb to the late 2010s). As for the study more broadly: Peripheral blood was sampled at the time of initial diagnosis, prior to any treatment. The study also compared thyroid tissue and blood T-cell repertoires from five or six Graves' hyperthyroidism patients. TCR V-J signatures able to tell the groups apart were searched for in a discovery cohort of 100 patients, of whom roughly 42 had Graves' ophthalmopathy and roughly 57 had stable Graves' hyperthyroidism. TCR Vbeta CDR3 sequencing of approximately 140 peripheral blood samples (roughly 41 ophthalmopathy, 75 to 85 hyperthyroidism and roughly 17 progressor patients) is reported in the paper. The roughly 94 discovery patients were randomly split 7:3 into training and test sets. An independent validation cohort of fewer than 20 hyperthyroidism patients and roughly 16 patients who later progressed to ophthalmopathy tested prospective prediction of ophthalmopathy. After sampling, hyperthyroidism patients received methimazole starting at 30 mg daily, and ophthalmopathy patients received high-dose intravenous methylprednisolone. Overall study outcomes, separate from this receptor: During validation, the model predicted progression to ophthalmopathy a median of about 6.3 months ahead of onset, with approximately 71% sensitivity and 72% to 85% specificity. A model built on a 13 V-J signature distinguished ophthalmopathy from stable hyperthyroidism, reaching 87.88% sensitivity and 81.08% specificity in cross-validation and 80%/75% in testing. Sample size was not statistically predetermined, and blinding of investigators to group allocation was not performed. Blood samples also contained most of the expanded thyroid clonotypes (frequency above 0.001), which suggests that blood repertoires may reflect thyroid immune responses.

This clonotype was found a few times. Its antigen is currently not known. No base quality information exists; no much larger clone differs at one position. TCR beta CDR3 regions were amplified from RNA transcripts. The first round of RT-PCR for the TCR CDR3 was performed with the HTBI primer set and the Qiagen OneStep RT-PCR kit. Libraries were constructed in a second round of multiplex PCR, after which size selection and purification were performed. Sequencing of the libraries was done on an Illumina HiSeq2000 using paired-end 100 bp reads. Turning to the authors' computational methods: SOAPnuke was used to process the raw data, with reads discarded if the reads contained adapters or uncalled bases, had a mean Phred below 15, or lacked an exact constant-primer or identifier match. High-quality paired reads were merged using COPE v1.2.5, and each unique nucleotide sequence was defined as a clonotype. MiTCR v1.1 was used to align the clonotypes against IMGT TRBV, TRBD and TRBJ reference segments. The analysis included only V-J combinations with a frequency above 0.0001, which together covered more than 99% of the repertoires. A TCS score was defined as the ratio of F50 (clonal expansion) to E x V (chaos), with BLOSUM62-based TCRdist applied between CDR3 peptides within each V-J. Welch's t-statistics and random forest reduced around 550 V-J features to 13, which were used in a naive Bayes classifier (R e1071). In-frame beta chains were kept once TCRdb had trimmed the public reads at Q25 with fastp and called clones with MiXCR. Every distinct CDR3 protein forms one entry, paired with its most common genes and DNA. These V and J calls are TCRdb output, not the study's own analysis. For this sample there are 330,000 or so distinct CDR3 sequences; around 20% appear just once. The ten largest clones add up to under 45% of the sample.

In the ophthalmopathy patients, disease was moderately to severely active, with a Clinical Activity Score of 3 or more, a NOSPECS grade of 4 or more, and a duration of less than 3 months. The study excluded patients with uncontrolled infections, other autoimmune diseases, pregnancy or lactation. Clinical symptoms, serum thyroxine and TRAb, thyroid ultrasound, and orbital computed tomography formed the basis for the diagnoses. Ficoll-Paque density gradient centrifugation was used to isolate PBMCs from approximately 10 ml of fresh peripheral blood. Total RNA was extracted using Trizol reagent, and RNA quality was assessed on an Agilent 2100 Bioanalyzer. In the germline V gene, CDR1 corresponds to SQVTM and CDR2 to ANQGSEA. Trimming removed 1 base from V and 4 bases from J, leaving 20 bases between the germline ends. Reading from cysteine to phenylalanine, the CDR3 counts 17 amino acids. Here the CDR3 DNA is all that survives: 51 bases in frame from base 1.

The sequence is built from TRBV29-1 and TRBJ1-3, with TRBD1 tentatively as D gene (6 bases match). Input material: blood. The clonotype was recovered from a man aged 50-60 years with Graves' ophthalmopathy. The DNA sequence is TGCAGCGTTGAAGCGATCGGTAGCAGGGGTTCGGGAAACACCATATATTTT. This encodes CSVEAIGSRGSGNTIYF.